The TCR beta chain described here comes from a study of cytomegalovirus exposure and HLA in healthy donors. Study-level results: The authors excluded some V segments, including TRBV6-2 and TRBV6-3, as indistinguishable. Follow-up analysis later connected one missense variant in DCLRE1C with trimming of TCR beta V- and J-genes. Cytomegalovirus association was assigned to some 160 TCR beta chains.

A multiplex PCR was run with 60 Vbeta primers and 13 Jbeta primers. Clones were read by immunoSEQ multiplex PCR, and TCRdb kept only the in-frame ones, dropping some. The sample holds about 160,000 clones, 60% to 85% seen once. On this clone: What it binds is not known.

Each donor was healthy, and each was a bone marrow donor. Germline-derived CDR1 and CDR2 are KGHSH and LQKENI. The V and J ends lost 6 bases and 8 bases, in that order; junction bases with no gene match: 12. CDR3 size: 15 residues. The clonotype comes from a woman in her 50s in good health and CMV-seropositive. What was sequenced was PBMCs. The chain links TRBV18 to TRBJ2-1, with TRBD2 matching over 8 bases. In DNA form, the CDR3 reads TGTGCCAGCTCCCCTGAAAGCGGGAGTATCTATGAGCAGTTCTTC. This encodes CASSPESGSIYEQFF.